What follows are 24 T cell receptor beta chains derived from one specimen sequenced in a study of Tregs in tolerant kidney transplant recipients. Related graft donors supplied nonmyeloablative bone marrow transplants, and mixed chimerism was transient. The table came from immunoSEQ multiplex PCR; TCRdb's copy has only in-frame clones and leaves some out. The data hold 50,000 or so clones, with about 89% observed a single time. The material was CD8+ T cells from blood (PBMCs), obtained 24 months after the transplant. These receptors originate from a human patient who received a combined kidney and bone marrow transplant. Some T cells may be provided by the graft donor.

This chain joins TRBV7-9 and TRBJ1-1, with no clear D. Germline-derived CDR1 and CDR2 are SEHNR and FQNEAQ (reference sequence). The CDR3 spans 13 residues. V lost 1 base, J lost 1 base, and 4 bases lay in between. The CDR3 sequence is CASSLGQNTEAFF. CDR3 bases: TGTGCCAGCAGCTTAGGACAGAACACTGAAGCTTTCTTT.

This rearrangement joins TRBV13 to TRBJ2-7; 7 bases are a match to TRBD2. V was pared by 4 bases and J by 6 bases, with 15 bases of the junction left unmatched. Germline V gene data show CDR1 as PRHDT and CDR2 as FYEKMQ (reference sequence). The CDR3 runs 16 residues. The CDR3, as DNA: TGTGCCAGCAGCTCCTTGGGCGCGGGAGTCTTCGGCGAGCAGTACTTC. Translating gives CASSSLGAGVFGEQYF.

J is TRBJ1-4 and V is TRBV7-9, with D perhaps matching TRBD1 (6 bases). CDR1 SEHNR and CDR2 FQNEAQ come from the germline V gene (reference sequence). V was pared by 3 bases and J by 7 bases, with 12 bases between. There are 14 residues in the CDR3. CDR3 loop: CASSFITGSEKLFF. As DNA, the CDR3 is TGTGCCAGCAGCTTTATAACAGGGAGTGAAAAACTGTTTTTT.

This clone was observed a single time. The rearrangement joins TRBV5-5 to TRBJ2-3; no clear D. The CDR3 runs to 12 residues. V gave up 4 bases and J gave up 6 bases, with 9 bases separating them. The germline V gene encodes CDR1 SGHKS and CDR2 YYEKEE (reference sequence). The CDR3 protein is CASSLVGDTQYF. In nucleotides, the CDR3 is TGTGCCAGCAGCCTAGTCGGGGATACGCAGTATTTT.

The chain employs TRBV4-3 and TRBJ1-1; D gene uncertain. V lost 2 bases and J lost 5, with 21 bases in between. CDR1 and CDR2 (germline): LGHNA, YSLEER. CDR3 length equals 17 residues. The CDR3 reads CASSQLLGGSNLTEAFF. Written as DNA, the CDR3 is TGCGCCAGCAGCCAACTACTAGGTGGGTCCAACCTGACTGAAGCTTTCTTT.

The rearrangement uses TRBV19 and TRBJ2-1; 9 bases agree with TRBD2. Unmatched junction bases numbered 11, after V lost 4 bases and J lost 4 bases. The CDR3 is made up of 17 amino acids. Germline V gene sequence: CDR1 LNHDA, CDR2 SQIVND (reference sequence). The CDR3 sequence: CASSNGIAGARYNEQFF. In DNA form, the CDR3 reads TGTGCCAGTAGTAATGGGATAGCGGGAGCAAGATACAATGAGCAGTTCTTC.

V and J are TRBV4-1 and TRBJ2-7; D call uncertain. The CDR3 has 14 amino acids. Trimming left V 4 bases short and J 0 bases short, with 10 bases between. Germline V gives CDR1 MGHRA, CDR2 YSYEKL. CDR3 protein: CASSPGQASYEQYF. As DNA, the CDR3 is TGCGCCAGCAGCCCTGGGCAGGCCTCCTACGAGCAGTACTTC.

The CDR3 loop is CASSLVSEGYEQYF. CDR3 sequence (DNA): TGCGCCAGCAGCTTGGTTTCAGAGGGCTACGAGCAGTACTTC. The rearrangement uses TRBV5-1 and TRBJ2-7, with a tentative D call TRBD2 (5 bases). The CDR3 is 14 residues long. Trimming took 0 bases from V and 3 from J, leaving 10 bases between them. Germline-derived CDR1 and CDR2 are SGHRS and YFSETQ.

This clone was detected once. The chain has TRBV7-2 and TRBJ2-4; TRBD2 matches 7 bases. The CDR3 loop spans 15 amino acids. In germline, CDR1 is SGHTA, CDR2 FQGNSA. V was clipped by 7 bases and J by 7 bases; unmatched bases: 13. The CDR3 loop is CASTWDRDYGNIQYF. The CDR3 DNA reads TGTGCCAGCACCTGGGACCGGGACTATGGGAACATTCAGTACTTC.

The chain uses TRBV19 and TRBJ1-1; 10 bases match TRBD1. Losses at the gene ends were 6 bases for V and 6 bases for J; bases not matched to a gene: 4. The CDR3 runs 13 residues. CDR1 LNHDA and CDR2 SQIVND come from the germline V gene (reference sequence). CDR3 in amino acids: CASSPGQGAEAFF. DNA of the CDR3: TGTGCCAGTAGCCCCGGACAGGGGGCTGAAGCTTTCTTT.

CDR3 in amino acids: CASSYLTSGGPGGEQYF. In nucleotides, the CDR3 is TGCGCCAGCAGCTACCTAACTTCGGGAGGGCCGGGGGGCGAGCAGTACTTC. The chain has TRBV5-1 and TRBJ2-7; 8 positions match TRBD2. V dropped 3 bases and J dropped 6; count of bases not matched to a gene: 17. CDR1 is SGHRS and CDR2 is YFSETQ in the germline V gene. This CDR3 comprises 17 residues.

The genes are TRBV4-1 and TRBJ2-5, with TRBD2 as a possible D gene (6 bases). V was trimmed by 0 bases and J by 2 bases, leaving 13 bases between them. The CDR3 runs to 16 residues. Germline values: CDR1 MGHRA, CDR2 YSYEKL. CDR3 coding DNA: TGCGCCAGCAGCCAAGAGCCTGGAGGGGTACAAGAGACCCAGTACTTC. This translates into CASSQEPGGVQETQYF.

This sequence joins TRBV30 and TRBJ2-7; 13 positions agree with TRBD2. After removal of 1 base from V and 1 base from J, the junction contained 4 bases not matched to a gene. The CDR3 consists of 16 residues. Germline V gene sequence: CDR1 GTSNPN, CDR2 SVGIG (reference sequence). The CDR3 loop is CAWSAWGLAGSYEQYF. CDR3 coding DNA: TGTGCCTGGAGTGCCTGGGGACTAGCGGGATCCTACGAGCAGTACTTC.

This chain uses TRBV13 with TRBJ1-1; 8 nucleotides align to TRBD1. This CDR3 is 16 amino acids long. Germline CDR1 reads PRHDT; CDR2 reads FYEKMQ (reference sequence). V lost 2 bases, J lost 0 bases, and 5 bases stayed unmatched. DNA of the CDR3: TGTGCCAGCAGCTTACCGACAGGGGACTTGAACACTGAAGCTTTCTTT. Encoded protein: CASSLPTGDLNTEAFF.

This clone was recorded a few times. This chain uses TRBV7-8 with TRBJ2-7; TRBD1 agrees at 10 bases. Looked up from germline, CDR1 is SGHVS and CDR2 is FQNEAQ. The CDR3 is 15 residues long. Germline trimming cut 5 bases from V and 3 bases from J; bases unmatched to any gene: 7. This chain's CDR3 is CASSAGTGEGYEQYF. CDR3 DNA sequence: TGTGCCAGCAGCGCCGGGACAGGGGAAGGCTACGAGCAGTACTTC.

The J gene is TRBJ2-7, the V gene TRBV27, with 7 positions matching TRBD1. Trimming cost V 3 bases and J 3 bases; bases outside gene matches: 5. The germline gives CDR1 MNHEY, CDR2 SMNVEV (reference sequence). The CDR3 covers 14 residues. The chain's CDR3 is CASSLAHRGYEQYF. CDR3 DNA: TGTGCCAGCAGTTTGGCCCACAGGGGCTACGAGCAGTACTTC.

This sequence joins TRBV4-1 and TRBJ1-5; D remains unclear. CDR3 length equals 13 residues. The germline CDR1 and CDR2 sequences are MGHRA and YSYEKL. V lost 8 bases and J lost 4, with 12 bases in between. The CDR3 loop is CASASGGNQPQHF. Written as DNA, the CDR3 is TGCGCCAGCGCCAGCGGCGGGAATCAGCCCCAGCATTTT.

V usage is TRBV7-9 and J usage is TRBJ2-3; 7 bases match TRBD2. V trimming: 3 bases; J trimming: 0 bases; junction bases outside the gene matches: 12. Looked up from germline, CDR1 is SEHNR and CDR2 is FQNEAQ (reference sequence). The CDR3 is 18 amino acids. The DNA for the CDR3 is TGTGCCAGCAGCTTTGGCGGGAGAGGGCCCGAAAGCACAGATACGCAGTATTTT. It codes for CASSFGGRGPESTDTQYF.

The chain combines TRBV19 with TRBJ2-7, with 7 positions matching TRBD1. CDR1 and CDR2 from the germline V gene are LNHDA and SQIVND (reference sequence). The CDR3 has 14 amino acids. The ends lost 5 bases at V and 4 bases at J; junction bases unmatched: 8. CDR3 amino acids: CASSRYRGLYEQYF. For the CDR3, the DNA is TGTGCCAGTAGTCGATATAGGGGGCTGTACGAGCAGTACTTC.

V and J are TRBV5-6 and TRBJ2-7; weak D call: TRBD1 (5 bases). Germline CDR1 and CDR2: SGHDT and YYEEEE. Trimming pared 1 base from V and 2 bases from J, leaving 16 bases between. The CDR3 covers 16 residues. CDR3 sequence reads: CASSLTLGQRTYEQYF. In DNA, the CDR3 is TGTGCCAGCAGCTTGACCCTGGGGCAACGGACCTACGAGCAGTACTTC.

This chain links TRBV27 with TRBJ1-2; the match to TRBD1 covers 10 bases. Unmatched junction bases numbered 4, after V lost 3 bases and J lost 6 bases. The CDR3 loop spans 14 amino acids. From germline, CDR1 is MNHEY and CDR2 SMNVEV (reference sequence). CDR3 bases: TGTGCCAGCAGTTTGACAGGGGGCTTCAATGGCTACACCTTC. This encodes CASSLTGGFNGYTF.

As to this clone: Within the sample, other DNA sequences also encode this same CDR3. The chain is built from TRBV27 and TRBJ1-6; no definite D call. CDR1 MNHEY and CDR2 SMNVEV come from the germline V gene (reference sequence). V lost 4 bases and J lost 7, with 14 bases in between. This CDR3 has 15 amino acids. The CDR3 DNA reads TGTGCCAGCAGTTCTTCTTCGGAGACGAATTCACCCCTCCACTTT. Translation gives CASSSSSETNSPLHF.

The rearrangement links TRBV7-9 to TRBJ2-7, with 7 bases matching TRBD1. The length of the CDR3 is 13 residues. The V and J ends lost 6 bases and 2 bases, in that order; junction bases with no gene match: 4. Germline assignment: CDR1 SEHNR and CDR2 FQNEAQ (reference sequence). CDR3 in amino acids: CASSLQGTYEQYF. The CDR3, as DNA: TGTGCCAGCAGTTTACAGGGGACCTACGAGCAGTACTTC.

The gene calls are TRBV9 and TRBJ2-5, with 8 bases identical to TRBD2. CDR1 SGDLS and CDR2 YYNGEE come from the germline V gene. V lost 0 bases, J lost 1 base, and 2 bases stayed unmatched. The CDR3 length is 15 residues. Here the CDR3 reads CASSVAGGIQETQYF. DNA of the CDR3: TGTGCCAGCAGCGTAGCGGGAGGGATCCAAGAGACCCAGTACTTC.